This T cell receptor beta chain was found in a study of tumor-infiltrating lymphocytes in primary liver carcinoma. Co-extraction of RNA and DNA was performed on about 19-30 mg of unsorted bulk tissue. Making TCR beta cDNA involved around 500 ng total RNA and a constant-region primer. Modified slightly, ARM-PCR produced TCR beta libraries over three nested multiplex PCR rounds. Both of the initial two PCR rounds ran for about 11 cycles and employed TRBV1-TRBV30 forward primers alongside a C-beta reverse primer. TCRdb passed the multiplex PCR reads through MiXCR, listing each CDR3 protein once. The data hold around 100,000 distinct CDR3 sequences, with approximately 71% observed a single time. This CDR3 contains 16 residues. CDR1 and CDR2 from the germline V gene are MDHEN and SYDVKM. Trimming cost V 6 bases and J 4 bases, with 21 bases left between them.

The J gene is TRBJ1-1, the V gene TRBV28, with TRBD1 as a possible D gene (5 bases). The sequence derives from a woman in her sixties with primary liver carcinoma and hepatitis B virus infection. Sequencing was carried out using liver tumor tissue from sampling region 5. Sample subset: tumor region T5, tumor centre. The CDR3 bases are TGTGCCAGCAGCACCGGGACTTTACACAGATTCACTGAAGCTTTCTTT. It codes for CASSTGTLHRFTEAFF.